This TCR beta chain is from a study of human T cells and chemical hapten exposure. Study context: Diphenylcyclopropenone, dosed weekly to the scalp, was given to patients throughout the roughly 25-week study. Patients, a majority of them female, were diagnosed with alopecia areata, totalis or universalis. Study results and limitations: Counts of TCRs expanded at PT1 correlated positively with patch test score.

The table lists this clonotype with many counts. Its antigen is undetermined. Specified time point: patch test 1, 2 weeks after DPC sensitization. Treatment reported: therapeutic diphenylcyclopropenone sensitization with weekly scalp DPC. Blood was collected ahead of every patch test applied. From the RACE reads, TCRdb called clonotypes with MiXCR, one entry per CDR3 protein. The sample shows tens of thousands of distinct CDR3 sequences, over 9.5% of them seen only once. This clonotype was sampled from a man aged 35-49 years with alopecia areata. Some clones in this sample may be carry-over from other donors' samples. Sequencing was performed on whole blood, taken in connection with sensitization to the hapten diphenylcyclopropenone (DPC).

The CDR3, as DNA: TGCAGTGCTAGTCCCACTAACTATGGCTACACCTTC. Its protein product is CSASPTNYGYTF. This sequence joins TRBV20-1 and TRBJ1-2, with D uncertain. The CDR3 runs to 12 residues. V shed 3 bases and J shed 0 bases, with 5 bases lying between them. Germline lookup yields CDR1 DFQATT and CDR2 SNEGSKA (reference sequence).